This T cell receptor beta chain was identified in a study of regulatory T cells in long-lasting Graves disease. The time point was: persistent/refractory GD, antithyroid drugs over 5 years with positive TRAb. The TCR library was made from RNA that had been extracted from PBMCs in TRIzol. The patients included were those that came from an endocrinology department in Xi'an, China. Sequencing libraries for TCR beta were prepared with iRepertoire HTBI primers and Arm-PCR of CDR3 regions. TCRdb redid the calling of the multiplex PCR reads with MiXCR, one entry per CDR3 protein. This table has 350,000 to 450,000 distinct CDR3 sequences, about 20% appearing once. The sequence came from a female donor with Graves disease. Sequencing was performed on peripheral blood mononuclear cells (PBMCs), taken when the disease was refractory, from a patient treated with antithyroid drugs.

Here the CDR3 reads CASEKGTDGNTGELFF. CDR3 coding DNA: TGTGCCTCCGAGAAGGGGACTGATGGGAACACCGGGGAGCTGTTTTTT. This chain links TRBV6-1 with TRBJ2-2; D perhaps matches TRBD2 (6 bases). The CDR3 is 16 amino acids. Germline lookup yields CDR1 MNHNS and CDR2 SASEGT. V was trimmed by 11 bases and J by 1 base, leaving 20 bases between them.